The T cell receptor (beta chain) described here comes from a study of post-analysis software for immune sequencing data. Broader study findings: Normalized Chao1 diversity in multiple sclerosis patients fell significantly below that of controls. Among four to six TRBV segments more frequent in patients than controls were TRBV5-6, TRBV5-1 and TRBV20-1.

From germline, CDR1 is DFQATT and CDR2 SNEGSKA (reference sequence). This CDR3 is built from 14 residues. V shed 3 bases and J 8 bases; nucleotides not matched to a gene: 9. Concerning this clonotype: Antigen specificity is unknown.

Each TCR beta cDNA library carried unique molecular identifiers. TCRdb redid the calling of the PCR reads with MiXCR, one entry per CDR3 protein. Here the sample spans 750,000 to 950,000 distinct CDR3 sequences, around 50% being singletons. The chain employs TRBV20-1 and TRBJ2-1; 8 positions match TRBD2. This TCR derives from a girl between 10 and 17 years old with multiple sclerosis. The sequenced sample was blood. CDR3 nucleotide sequence: TGCAGTGCTAGGAACCGGGAGGGTAGGGATGAGCAGTTCTTC. Translated, it gives CSARNREGRDEQFF.